The 9 T cell receptor beta chains below were found in one sample sequenced in a study of T cell repertoires in cytomegalovirus infection. TCRdb recomputed calls from the reads with MiXCR, one row per CDR3 protein. The sample has approximately 220,000 distinct CDR3 sequences; about 38% are singletons. These receptors' antigens are unknown. The sequencing used CD8+ T cells from cultured PBMCs, collected from culture after CMV antigen stimulation. The receptors shown here come from a human donor in good health (CMV status not recorded). Some clones in this sample may be carry-over from other donors' samples.

This sequence joins TRBV7-9 and TRBJ1-2; 7 nucleotides align to TRBD1. V shed 6 bases, J shed 2 bases, and the junction held 9 bases outside the gene matches. The length of the CDR3 is 15 residues. From germline, CDR1 is SEHNR and CDR2 FQNEAQ (reference sequence). The CDR3 sequence is CASRPRDSGNYGYTF. The CDR3 nucleotides are TGTGCCAGCAGACCCCGGGACAGTGGCAACTATGGCTACACCTTC.

This clonotype occurred a few times. V usage is TRBV7-6 and J usage is TRBJ1-1, with 7 bases lining up with TRBD1. Germline V gene sequence: CDR1 SGHVS, CDR2 FNYEAQ. This CDR3 comprises 16 residues. Unmatched junction bases numbered 9, after V lost 3 bases and J lost 2 bases. The CDR3 protein is CASSFPDRAANTEAFF. The CDR3 DNA is TGTGCCAGCAGCTTTCCCGACAGGGCAGCTAACACTGAAGCTTTCTTT.

This clonotype was picked up many times. The rearrangement joins TRBV7-8 to TRBJ2-4, with 10 bases matching TRBD2. CDR1 SGHVS and CDR2 FQNEAQ come from the germline V gene. The CDR3 runs to 18 residues. V lost 0 bases, J lost 0 bases, and 5 bases stayed unmatched. The CDR3 coding sequence is TGTGCCAGCAGCTTAGCCCTAGCGGGGGCTCTAGCCAAAAACATTCAGTACTTC. This sequence encodes CASSLALAGALAKNIQYF.

The chain has TRBV4-1 and TRBJ2-1; D gene uncertain. The germline CDR1 and CDR2 sequences are MGHRA and YSYEKL. Trimming took 1 base from V and 2 from J, leaving 12 bases between them. The CDR3 has 16 residues. The CDR3 spells CASSQVRTRAYNEQFF. In nucleotides, the CDR3 is TGCGCCAGCAGCCAAGTGAGGACCCGCGCCTACAATGAGCAGTTCTTC.

The chain carries TRBV6-1 and TRBJ1-2; no firm D call. The CDR3 runs to 14 residues. Trimming took off 4 bases at V and 0 bases at J, with 9 bases between the two ends. Per the germline V gene, CDR1 is MNHNS and CDR2 is SASEGT. The CDR3 coding sequence is TGTGCCAGCAGTGCTGACGGTACTAACTATGGCTACACCTTC. It yields the protein CASSADGTNYGYTF.

This clonotype was detected only a few times. The chain employs TRBV7-2 and TRBJ1-1, with TRBD1 identical over 9 bases. The germline gives CDR1 SGHTA, CDR2 FQGNSA. Germline trimming cut 5 bases from V and 5 bases from J; bases unmatched to any gene: 6. The CDR3 has 14 amino acids. The CDR3 sequence: CASSLTGGKTEAFF. DNA for the CDR3: TGTGCCAGCAGCCTGACAGGGGGGAAGACTGAAGCTTTCTTT.

The rearrangement links TRBV27 to TRBJ2-7; the D gene is possibly TRBD2 (6 bases). This CDR3 is built from 13 residues. Germline values: CDR1 MNHEY, CDR2 SMNVEV (reference sequence). V lost 8 bases, J lost 5 bases, and 16 bases lay in between. CDR3 DNA: TGTGCCAGCTCCGGCGGGACTCCTGACGAGCAGTACTTC. Translation gives CASSGGTPDEQYF.

This clonotype was observed a few times. V is TRBV7-6 and J is TRBJ2-2, with a weak D call TRBD2 (6 bases). The CDR3 runs 14 residues. Germline V gene lookup returns CDR1 SGHVS and CDR2 FNYEAQ. Trimming took 4 bases from V and 7 from J, leaving 13 bases between them. The DNA of the CDR3 is TGTGCCAGCAGCTGGGACTCCCGGAACGGGGAGCTGTTTTTT. Translating gives CASSWDSRNGELFF.

The CDR3 region is CASSYSLGARKETQYF. CDR3 in DNA: TGTGCCAGCAGTTACTCACTGGGGGCACGGAAAGAGACCCAGTACTTC. The rearrangement uses TRBV6-6 and TRBJ2-5, with D possibly matching TRBD1 (6 bases). CDR1 MNHNY and CDR2 SVGAGI come from the germline V gene (reference sequence). CDR3 size: 16 residues. Trimming cost V 0 bases and J 3 bases, with 14 bases left between them.